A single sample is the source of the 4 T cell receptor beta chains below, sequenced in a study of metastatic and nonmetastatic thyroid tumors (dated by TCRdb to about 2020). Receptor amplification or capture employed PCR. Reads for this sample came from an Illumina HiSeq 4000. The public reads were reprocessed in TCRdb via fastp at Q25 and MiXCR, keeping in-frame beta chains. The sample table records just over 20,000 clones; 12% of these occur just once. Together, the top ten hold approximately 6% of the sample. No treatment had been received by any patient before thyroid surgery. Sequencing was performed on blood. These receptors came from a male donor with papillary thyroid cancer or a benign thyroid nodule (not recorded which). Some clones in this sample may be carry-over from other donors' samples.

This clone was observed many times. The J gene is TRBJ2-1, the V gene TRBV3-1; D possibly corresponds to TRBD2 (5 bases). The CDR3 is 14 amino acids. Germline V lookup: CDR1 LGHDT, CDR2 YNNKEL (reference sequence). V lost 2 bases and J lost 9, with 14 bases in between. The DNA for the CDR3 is TGTGCCAGCAGCCAAAGGCACGGGGAAATTGAGCAGTTCTTC. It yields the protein CASSQRHGEIEQFF.

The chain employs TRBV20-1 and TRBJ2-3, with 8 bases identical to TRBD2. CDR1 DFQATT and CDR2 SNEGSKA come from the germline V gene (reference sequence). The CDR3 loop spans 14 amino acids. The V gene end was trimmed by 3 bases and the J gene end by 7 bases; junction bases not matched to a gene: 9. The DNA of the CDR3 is TGCAGTGCTAGTCCGGGACTAGATCTTAATACGCAGTATTTT. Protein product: CSASPGLDLNTQYF.

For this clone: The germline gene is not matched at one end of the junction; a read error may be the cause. The DNA of the CDR3 is TGCAGTGCTAGAGTGTCTGCGCTGGCTAGCGGGAGCACATATACGCAGTATTTT. Its translation is CSARVSALASGSTYTQYF. V and J are TRBV20-1 and TRBJ2-3, with 10 bases matching TRBD2. Germline V gives CDR1 DFQATT, CDR2 SNEGSKA (reference sequence). There are 18 residues in the CDR3.

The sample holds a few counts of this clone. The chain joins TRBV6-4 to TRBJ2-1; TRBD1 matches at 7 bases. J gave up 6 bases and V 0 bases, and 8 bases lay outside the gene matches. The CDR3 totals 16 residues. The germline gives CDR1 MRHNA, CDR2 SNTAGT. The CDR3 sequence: CASSDSDGTAANEQFF. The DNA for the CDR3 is TGTGCCAGCAGTGACTCCGACGGGACAGCTGCCAATGAGCAGTTCTTC.